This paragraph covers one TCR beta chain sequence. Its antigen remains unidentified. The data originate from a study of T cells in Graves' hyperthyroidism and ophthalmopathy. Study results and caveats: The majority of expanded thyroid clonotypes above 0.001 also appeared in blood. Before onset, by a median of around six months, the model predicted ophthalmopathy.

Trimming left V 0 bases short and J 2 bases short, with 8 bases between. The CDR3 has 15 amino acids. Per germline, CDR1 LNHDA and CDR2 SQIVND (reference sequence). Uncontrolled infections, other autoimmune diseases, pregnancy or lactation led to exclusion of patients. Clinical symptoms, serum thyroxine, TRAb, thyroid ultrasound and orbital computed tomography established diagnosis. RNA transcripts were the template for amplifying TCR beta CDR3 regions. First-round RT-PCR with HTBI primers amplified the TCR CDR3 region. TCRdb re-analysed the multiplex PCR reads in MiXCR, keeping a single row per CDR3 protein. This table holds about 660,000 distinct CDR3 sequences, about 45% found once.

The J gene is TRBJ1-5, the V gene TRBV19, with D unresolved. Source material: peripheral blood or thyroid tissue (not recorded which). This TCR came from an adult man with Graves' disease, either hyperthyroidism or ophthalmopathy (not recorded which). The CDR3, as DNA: TGTGCCAGTAGTATAGATGAGGCAGGCAATCAGCCCCAGCATTTT. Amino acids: CASSIDEAGNQPQHF.